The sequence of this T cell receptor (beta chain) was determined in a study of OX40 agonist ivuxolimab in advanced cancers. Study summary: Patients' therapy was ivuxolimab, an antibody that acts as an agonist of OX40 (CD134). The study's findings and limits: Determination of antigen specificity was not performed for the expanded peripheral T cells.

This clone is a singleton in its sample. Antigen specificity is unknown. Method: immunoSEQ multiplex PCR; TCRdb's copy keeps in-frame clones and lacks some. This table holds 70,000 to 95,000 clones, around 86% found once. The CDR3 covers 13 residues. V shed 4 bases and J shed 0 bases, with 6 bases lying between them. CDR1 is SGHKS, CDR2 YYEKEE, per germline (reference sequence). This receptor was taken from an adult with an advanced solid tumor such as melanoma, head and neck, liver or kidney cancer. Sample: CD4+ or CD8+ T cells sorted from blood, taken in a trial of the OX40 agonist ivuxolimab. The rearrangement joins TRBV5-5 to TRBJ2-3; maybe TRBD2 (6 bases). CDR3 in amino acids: CASSGTSTDTQYF. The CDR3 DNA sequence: TGTGCCAGCAGCGGGACTAGCACAGATACGCAGTATTTT.